The rows below give T cell receptor beta chains drawn from one sample of a study of T-cell reconstitution after alpha-beta-depleted transplantation in children. TCRdb processed the PCR reads anew with MiXCR; each CDR3 protein has one entry. The table has hundreds of thousands of distinct CDR3 sequences, approximately 17% seen once; the top ten hold 43%. The input for sequencing was PBMCs, mostly from graft donor cells, taken 360 days after TCRalphabeta/CD19-depleted stem cell transplant. Receptors were obtained from a male patient between 2 and 10 years old who had a stem cell transplant for acute lymphoblastic leukemia, so the T cells may come from the graft donor. Both conserved end residues are part of each CDR3. D genes are given only for firm matches. Clone size is stated in some rows and not others, as once, few, many or a class when expanded.

clone size	D gene	V gene	J gene	CDR3 DNA	CDR3 protein
-	TRBD1	TRBV5-1	TRBJ2-7	TGCGCCAGCAGCGCGGGACAGGCGACCTACGAGCAGTACTTC	CASSAGQATYEQYF
-	-	TRBV20-1	TRBJ2-2	TGCAGTGCTAGAGACAGAAAGAACACCGGGGAGCTGTTTTTT	CSARDRKNTGELFF
many	TRBD2	TRBV27	TRBJ2-2	TGTGCCAGCAGTTTAGGTAGCGGGGGCACCGGGGAGCTGTTTTTT	CASSLGSGGTGELFF
-	TRBD2	TRBV6-2/TRBV6-3	TRBJ2-1	TGTGCCAGCAGCCCCCTATGGGGGGGTAACAATGAGCAGTTCTTC	CASSPLWGGNNEQFF
-	-	TRBV28	TRBJ1-5	TGTGCCAGCAGTTTAGGAATCAGTAGCAATCAGCCCCAGCATTTT	CASSLGISSNQPQHF
few	-	TRBV7-8	TRBJ2-7	TGTGCCAGCAGCTTAGATGGGGGGCTGGGAGGCGAGCAGTACTTC	CASSLDGGLGGEQYF
few	TRBD2	TRBV2	TRBJ2-1	TGTGCCAGCAGTGATCTGTCAGGGGGACTAGCGGGGGGTATTGAGCAGTTCTTC	CASSDLSGGLAGGIEQFF
few	-	TRBV6-5	TRBJ1-2	TGTGCCAGCAGTTACTCGTACTATGGCTACACCTTC	CASSYSYYGYTF
few	TRBD2	TRBV5-1	TRBJ2-3	TGCGCCAGCAGTGGCGGCGGGGGGGTAACAGATACGCAGTATTTT	CASSGGGGVTDTQYF
-	-	TRBV27	TRBJ2-7	TGTGCCAGCAGCGCCGGGCCTTTCTCCTACGAGCAGTACTTC	CASSAGPFSYEQYF
few	-	TRBV10-3	TRBJ2-1	TGTGCCATCAGTGAGTCGGCCAATGAGCAGTTCTTC	CAISESANEQFF
-	TRBD1	TRBV25-1	TRBJ2-1	TGTGCCAGTAGACAGGGGGCGGTCGATGAGCAGTTCTTC	CASRQGAVDEQFF
-	TRBD1	TRBV4-3	TRBJ2-7	TGCGCCAGCAGCCAAAACCCGGGACAGGCCTACGAGCAGTACTTC	CASSQNPGQAYEQYF
-	TRBD1	TRBV15	TRBJ2-2	TGTGCCACCAGCAGCCCGACAGGGAAAATCGGGGAGCTGTTTTTT	CATSSPTGKIGELFF
-	-	TRBV11-2	TRBJ2-3	TGTGCCAGCAGCCGTAGGGGGGGGAACGCAGATACGCAGTATTTT	CASSRRGGNADTQYF
few	-	TRBV5-1	TRBJ2-3	TGCGCCAGCAGGTTAACAGGGCTGAGGGCCGTCCTCACAGATACGCAGTATTTT	CASRLTGLRAVLTDTQYF
-	-	TRBV24-1	TRBJ2-5	TGTGCCACCAGTGATTCCCGCGGACTGGAGACCCAGTACTTC	CATSDSRGLETQYF
few	-	TRBV7-9	TRBJ1-3	TGTGCCAGCAGCCGAGGTGACTCTGGAAACACCATATATTTT	CASSRGDSGNTIYF
few	-	TRBV7-8	TRBJ2-4	TGTGCCAGCAGCCCGTTGACGGGAAAAAACATTCAGTACTTC	CASSPLTGKNIQYF
-	TRBD2	TRBV12-3/TRBV12-4	TRBJ2-2	TGTGCCAGCAGTCCCCGGGGGGGGGCAGGCACCGGGGAGCTGTTTTTT	CASSPRGGAGTGELFF
few	-	TRBV6-5	TRBJ2-3	TGTGCCAGCAGTTATGAGGGCCTAACAGATACGCAGTATTTT	CASSYEGLTDTQYF
-	-	TRBV5-1	TRBJ2-5	TGCGCCAGCAGCTTAACCAACAGGGATGGGGAGACCCAGTACTTC	CASSLTNRDGETQYF
few	TRBD2	TRBV12-3/TRBV12-4	TRBJ2-2	TGTGCCAGCAGTACACTAGCGGGGGATCTGGGAACCGGGGAGCTGTTTTTT	CASSTLAGDLGTGELFF
few	-	TRBV4-2	TRBJ2-3	TGTGCCAGCAGCCAAGAACGGACGGGTGGAAGTGGTACGCAGTATTTT	CASSQERTGGSGTQYF
many	-	TRBV6-5	TRBJ2-6	TGTGCCAGCAAGTTGGCTGGGGCCAACGTCCTGACTTTC	CASKLAGANVLTF
few	TRBD2	TRBV7-7	TRBJ2-3	TGTGCTAGCAGCTCTGGACTAGCGGGGAGCACAGATACGCAGTATTTT	CASSSGLAGSTDTQYF
few	TRBD1	TRBV20-1	TRBJ2-5	TGCAGTGCTAGTTTCCTCAGGGGGCAAGAGACCCAGTACTTC	CSASFLRGQETQYF